Listed here are 11 T cell receptor beta chains from one sample, sequenced in a study of molecular identifiers for immune sequencing clone quantification. From the PCR reads, TCRdb called clonotypes with MiXCR, one entry per CDR3 protein. The sample records under 800,000 distinct CDR3 sequences, about 25% being singletons. Sequenced material: naive CD8+ T cells from blood, with Jurkat cell RNA spiked in. Regarding subset: FACS-sorted CD8+CD4-CCR7+CD45RA+ naive T cells. Receptors originate from a human donor in good health. Some libraries in this study had Jurkat cell RNA spiked in.

The V call is TRBV19, the J call TRBJ2-7, with 11 nucleotides matching TRBD1. After removal of 6 bases from V and 3 bases from J, the junction contained 7 bases not matched to a gene. The germline V gene encodes CDR1 LNHDA and CDR2 SQIVND (reference sequence). The length of the CDR3 is 15 residues. The CDR3 DNA follows: TGTGCCAGTAGCCTAGGACAGGGGGCCGGCTACGAGCAGTACTTC. Protein sequence: CASSLGQGAGYEQYF.

As concerns this clonotype: Since a much larger clone is just one base distant, this may be a read error. The chain combines TRBV5-6 with TRBJ2-7; 7 nucleotides line up with TRBD1. CDR1 and CDR2 (germline): SGHDT, YYEEEE. This CDR3 comprises 14 residues. The CDR3 loop is CAGSWDSRPYEQYF. The CDR3 coding sequence is TGTGCCGGCAGTTGGGACAGTCGACCCTACGAGCAGTACTTC.

This clonotype occurred a few times. V gene TRBV27 combines with J gene TRBJ2-7; D is ambiguous. This CDR3 comprises 14 residues. The germline V gene has CDR1 MNHEY and CDR2 SMNVEV (reference sequence). Trimming removed 2 bases at V and 0 bases at J, with 8 bases between. CDR3 DNA sequence: TGTGCCAGCAGTTTACAGGTACACTCCTACGAGCAGTACTTC. This codes for CASSLQVHSYEQYF.

On this clonotype: The conserved phenylalanine or tryptophan is not found at the CDR3 terminus, so this likely reflects a read error. The CDR3 DNA reads as TGTGCCGGCAGTGATTCTCAATATACAGGGACTGGAAACACCATATATCTT. Its protein is CAGSDSQYTGTGNTIYL. The rearrangement uses TRBV25-1 and TRBJ1-3; TRBD1 is a possible D gene (6 bases). CDR3 length: 17 amino acids. Germline-derived CDR1 and CDR2 are MGHDK and SYGVNS.

The rearrangement joins TRBV12-3 or TRBV12-4 to TRBJ2-5; D unresolved. The ends were cut back, 3 bases at V and 3 bases at J, with 14 bases in the middle. CDR3 length: 15 amino acids. The CDR3 reads CASSLLVGVEETQYF. The CDR3 nucleotides read TGTGCCAGCAGTTTGCTAGTTGGCGTTGAAGAGACCCAGTACTTC.

This clonotype occurred a few times. The chain has TRBV6-5 and TRBJ1-1, with D perhaps matching TRBD1 (5 bases). Between the trimmed V and J ends, which lost 2 bases and 0 bases, there was a span of 7 bases. The CDR3 has 14 amino acids. From germline, CDR1 is MNHEY and CDR2 SVGAGI. In nucleotides, the CDR3 is TGTGCCAGCAGTTACGGACATATGAACACTGAAGCTTTCTTT. Translating it yields CASSYGHMNTEAFF.

This clonotype was found many times. The V call is TRBV14, the J call TRBJ2-3; 11 nucleotides line up with TRBD1. CDR3 size: 18 residues. Germline CDR1 and CDR2: SGHDN and FVKESK. J lost 3 bases, V lost 1 base, and 9 bases had no gene match. The CDR3 nucleotides are TGTGCCAGCAGCCAAGTGTATTCTGGGACAGGGGGAACAGATACGCAGTATTTT. This sequence encodes CASSQVYSGTGGTDTQYF.

J is TRBJ2-5 and V is TRBV25-1; 7 nucleotides agree with TRBD1. CDR1 MGHDK and CDR2 SYGVNS come from the germline V gene. The CDR3 contains 16 residues. V was pared by 4 bases and J by 1 base, with 9 bases of the junction left unmatched. The CDR3 DNA reads as TGTGCCAGCAGTGGGGGGACAGCGACCTTCCAAGAGACCCAGTACTTC. Translation gives CASSGGTATFQETQYF.

This clonotype was picked up many times. The chain uses TRBV19 and TRBJ1-1; 10 bases match TRBD1. Germline V gene sequence: CDR1 LNHDA, CDR2 SQIVND (reference sequence). The junction had 3 bases not matched to a gene; V was cut back by 9 bases and J by 2 bases. CDR3 length equals 13 residues. This CDR3 is CASKTGGNTEAFF. CDR3 nucleotides: TGTGCCAGCAAGACAGGGGGCAACACTGAAGCTTTCTTT. The variable domain in full, completed from reference TRBV19 and TRBJ1-1, reads DGGITQSPKYLFRKEGQNVTLSCEQNLNHDAMYWYRQDPGQGLRLIYYSQIVNDFQKGDIAEGYSVSREKKESFPLTVTSAQKNPTAFYLCASKTGGNTEAFFGQGTRLTVV.

With regard to this clonotype: One junction end does not reproduce the germline sequence, and a read error may be involved. V is TRBV19 and J is TRBJ1-1, with no clear D. In germline, CDR1 is LNHDA, CDR2 SQIVND (reference sequence). This CDR3 spans 13 amino acids. The chain's CDR3 is CASIGLMNTEALF. The CDR3 DNA reads TGTGCCAGTATTGGATTGATGAACACTGAAGCTCTCTTT.

V is TRBV7-9 and J is TRBJ1-2, with D hard to call. Germline V gives CDR1 SEHNR, CDR2 FQNEAQ (reference sequence). Trimming stripped 1 base from V and 4 bases from J, with 4 bases between. There are 12 residues in the CDR3. CDR3 coding DNA: TGTGCCAGCAGCTTAGTGGCCTATGGCTACACCTTC. Translating it yields CASSLVAYGYTF.